This entry is about one TCR beta chain. Its antigen is not identified. One entry per CDR3 protein, called by TCRdb with MiXCR from the 5' RACE reads. The table records 1.5 million or so distinct CDR3 sequences, around 33% of them present only once. Trimming pared 1 base from V and 2 bases from J, leaving 15 bases between. The CDR3 covers 16 residues. Germline lookup yields CDR1 SGHAT and CDR2 FQNNGV. This sample was taken from a study of identical twins. Study-wide results and limits: Weaker excess twin sharing was observed in beta out-of-frame sequences. Researchers reported excess low generation probability among twin-shared out-of-frame alpha sequences.

Sequencing input: cord blood. This receptor was obtained from a newborn girl in good health. This chain connects TRBV11-2 to TRBJ2-7; D is perhaps TRBD1 (6 bases). CDR3 nucleotides: TGTGCCAGCAGCTTAGTTAAAGGGACACCCACCTACGAGCAGTACTTC. Translation: CASSLVKGTPTYEQYF.